This T cell receptor beta chain was documented in a study of cytomegalovirus exposure and HLA in healthy donors. Study at large: Tens of millions of unique TCRs from HLA-typed donors made up an early data release. Regarding the study as a whole: A later examination showed that TCR association rates differed by HLA locus, with DRB1 most and HLA-C fewest.

All the people who gave samples were healthy bone marrow donors. With V trimmed by 6 bases and J by 8 bases, 6 bases remained unmatched. The CDR3 is made up of 14 amino acids. Germline loops: CDR1 LNHDA, CDR2 SQIVND (reference sequence). For this clone: Its antigen is not identified.

PCR used 60 Vbeta primers and 13 Jbeta primers. TCRdb's table, derived via immunoSEQ multiplex PCR, lists solely in-frame clones and lacks some. Of tens of thousands of clones in the sample, 82% are singletons; the top ten hold roughly 3.8%. Sequenced sample: PBMCs. The gene calls are TRBV19 and TRBJ1-4; 10 nucleotides match TRBD1. This receptor was identified in a man between 50 and 59 years old in good health and CMV-seronegative. CDR3: CASSDRGQGEKLFF. The CDR3 nucleotides are TGTGCCAGTAGCGACAGGGGGCAAGGAGAAAAACTGTTTTTT.